The 14 T cell receptor beta chains given below trace back to one sample, sequenced in a study of shared T cell receptors in the human thymus. The data were produced by immunoSEQ multiplex PCR, yet TCRdb's version contains in-frame clones alone and is incomplete. The sample shows about 660,000 clones, around 89% of them seen only once. These records were also assigned to another study, of human thymus T cells.

Sequenced input: thymocytes. The source is a boy less than two years old with a congenital heart defect.

This chain links TRBV5-1 with TRBJ1-4, with D uncertain. CDR1 and CDR2 (germline): SGHRS, YFSETQ. The CDR3 has 16 residues. The ends were cut back, 3 bases at V and 10 bases at J, with 22 bases in the middle. CDR3 in amino acids: CASSSHSEGESGKLFF. CDR3 nucleotides: TGCGCCAGCAGCTCCCACTCGGAAGGAGAGAGCGGAAAACTGTTTTTT.

The V and J genes are TRBV29-1 and TRBJ2-5, with 10 nucleotides matching TRBD2. The CDR3 has 14 amino acids. Germline V gene lookup returns CDR1 SQVTM and CDR2 ANQGSEA. V trimming: 4 bases; J trimming: 5 bases; junction bases outside the gene matches: 7. CDR3 in amino acids: CSVAWLAGVETQYF. CDR3 DNA sequence: TGCAGCGTTGCGTGGCTAGCGGGAGTTGAGACCCAGTACTTC.

CDR3 in amino acids: CASSPAQNLRDCWGYTF. CDR3 in DNA: TGTGCCAGCAGTCCAGCGCAAAATCTACGGGACTGCTGGGGCTACACCTTC. V gene TRBV28 combines with J gene TRBJ1-2; tentatively, D is TRBD1 (5 bases). CDR1 MDHEN and CDR2 SYDVKM come from the germline V gene. With 5 bases removed from V and 8 bases from J, the gap between germline ends came to 27 bases. This CDR3 has 17 amino acids.

The chain employs TRBV19 and TRBJ2-1; the match to TRBD2 covers 7 bases. The junction had 6 bases not matched to a gene; V was cut back by 5 bases and J by 8 bases. CDR3 length equals 13 residues. Germline V gene lookup returns CDR1 LNHDA and CDR2 SQIVND (reference sequence). This CDR3 is CASSRTRGDEQFF. In DNA, the CDR3 is TGTGCCAGTAGTCGGACTAGGGGAGATGAGCAGTTCTTC.

The chain links TRBV30 to TRBJ1-2; TRBD1 matches at 9 bases. CDR1 is GTSNPN, CDR2 SVGIG, per germline (reference sequence). V was pared by 0 bases and J by 4 bases, with 6 bases of the junction left unmatched. The CDR3 is made up of 15 amino acids. The CDR3 spells CAWSVRPGQGYGYTF. DNA for the CDR3: TGTGCCTGGAGTGTACGCCCGGGACAGGGCTATGGCTACACCTTC.

This sequence joins TRBV13 and TRBJ2-2, with TRBD1 matching 11 bases. V dropped 4 bases and J dropped 3; count of bases not matched to a gene: 4. CDR1 PRHDT and CDR2 FYEKMQ come from the germline V gene (reference sequence). The length of the CDR3 is 16 residues. The CDR3 DNA reads TGTGCCAGCAGCTCCCGGGACAGGGGGTACACCGGGGAGCTGTTTTTT. Translation gives CASSSRDRGYTGELFF.

V and J are TRBV27 and TRBJ2-1, with TRBD2 matching 9 bases. The CDR3 is 15 amino acids. Trimming removed 0 bases from V and 15 bases from J; junction bases left unmatched: 12. The germline V gene has CDR1 MNHEY and CDR2 SMNVEV (reference sequence). CDR3 loop: CASSLSAPLSGSSFF. The CDR3, as DNA: TGTGCCAGCAGTTTATCGGCCCCGCTTAGCGGGAGTTCGTTCTTC.

This clone was seen a single time. The rearrangement links TRBV27 to TRBJ2-1; tentatively, D is TRBD2 (7 bases). Germline CDR1 reads MNHEY; CDR2 reads SMNVEV (reference sequence). Between the trimmed V and J ends, which lost 5 bases and 5 bases, there was a span of 22 bases. This CDR3 is built from 17 residues. CDR3 loop: CASSPPEGGPQDNEQFF. The CDR3 DNA follows: TGTGCCAGCAGTCCCCCGGAGGGGGGGCCCCAGGACAATGAGCAGTTCTTC.

The V gene is TRBV5-4, the J gene TRBJ2-5; D may be TRBD2 (5 bases). The DNA end favors TRBJ2-7, so the J call may be wrong. Germline lookup yields CDR1 SGHNT and CDR2 YYREEE (reference sequence). This CDR3 is built from 14 residues. CDR3 nucleotides: TGTGCCAGCAGCCCCGGACTTAGCTCCTACGAGCAGTACTTC. It specifies CASSPGLSSYEQYF.

This clone was detected once. One junction end disagrees with the germline gene, perhaps due to a read error. The chain recombines TRBV7-2 with TRBJ2-1; 9 nucleotides align to TRBD2. CDR1 and CDR2 (germline): SGHTA, FQGNSA. The CDR3 is 15 residues long. This chain's CDR3 is CASSLAGLQPNEQFF. The CDR3 DNA reads as TGTGCCAGCAGCCTAGCGGGGCTCCAGCCCAATGAGCAGTTCTTC.

This clone has a single count. The chain is built from TRBV10-3 and TRBJ2-7; perhaps TRBD2 as D (5 bases). Germline V gene sequence: CDR1 ENHRY, CDR2 SYGVKD. With 0 bases removed from V and 7 bases from J, the gap between germline ends came to 10 bases. This CDR3 has 13 amino acids. The chain's CDR3 is CAISESEGKEQYF. CDR3 bases: TGTGCCATCAGTGAGTCAGAGGGCAAGGAGCAGTACTTC.

This chain uses TRBV27 with TRBJ2-3, with 7 bases lining up with TRBD2. After removal of 0 bases from V and 0 bases from J, the junction contained 6 bases not matched to a gene. This CDR3 is 17 amino acids long. In germline, CDR1 is MNHEY, CDR2 SMNVEV (reference sequence). The CDR3 coding sequence is TGTGCCAGCAGTTTATCGAGTAGCGGGCCGAGCACAGATACGCAGTATTTT. As protein: CASSLSSSGPSTDTQYF.

The rearrangement links TRBV5-1 to TRBJ2-3; 12 nucleotides line up with TRBD2. This CDR3 spans 18 amino acids. Trimming cost V 4 bases and J 0 bases; bases outside gene matches: 9. Germline-derived CDR1 and CDR2 are SGHRS and YFSETQ. CDR3 sequence (DNA): TGCGCCAGCAGCCCGGAGGGACTAGCGGGCCTTAGCACAGATACGCAGTATTTT. Translated, it gives CASSPEGLAGLSTDTQYF.

The J gene is TRBJ1-1, the V gene TRBV2; tentative D call: TRBD1 (5 bases). The CDR3 consists of 14 residues. CDR1 SNHLY and CDR2 FYNNEI come from the germline V gene. V was clipped by 6 bases and J by 3 bases, with 14 bases between them. CDR3 sequence: CASSRVDSHTEAFF. CDR3 bases: TGTGCCAGCAGCCGAGTAGACAGTCACACTGAAGCTTTCTTT. Variable domain in full (rest from reference TRBV2 and TRBJ1-1): EPEVTQTPSHQVTQMGQEVILRCVPISNHLYFYWYRQILGQKVEFLVSFYNNEISEKSEIFDDQFSVERPDGSNFTLKIRSTKLEDSAMYFCASSRVDSHTEAFFGQGTRLTVV.